This T cell receptor (beta chain) comes out of a study of CD8 T cells in ankylosing spondylitis (TCRdb year 2017). For the wider study: The study set out to find disease-linked TCR variants by profiling T cell receptor beta repertoires in ankylosing spondylitis patients and healthy donors. The full study cohort was made up of about two dozen ankylosing spondylitis patients and over 90 healthy donors. Samples of peripheral blood were taken, and for ankylosing spondylitis patients, synovial fluid was collected as well.

The research as a whole found: A TCR beta motif of fewer than 10 highly homologous amino acid variants appeared characteristic of blood from ankylosing spondylitis patients. Some of the motif variants had been reported before in the synovial fluid and blood of reactive arthritis patients, a finding that suggests common disease-initiation mechanisms. Significant enrichment of the disease-linked clones was reported in matched synovial fluid samples from ankylosing spondylitis patients. The disease-linked clones had a CD8+ phenotype and were found at relatively low frequencies in peripheral blood.

To note about this clonotype: Its antigen remains undetermined. Base qualities were left out, and no much larger clone turns up one base away.

Sequencing was performed on an Illumina HiSeq 2500. TCR beta libraries were prepared by quantitative 5'-RACE with molecular barcodes. The paper's processing steps were these. Disease-linked TCR variants were identified with a new computational method built on a probabilistic model of VDJ rearrangement. The public reads were reanalyzed by TCRdb: fastp trimming at Q25, MiXCR alignment, in-frame beta chains only. Rows are combined by CDR3 protein, so each entry shows the most common genes and DNA. The V and J calls shown here were made by TCRdb, not taken from the authors' results. In this sample the table shows around 280,000 distinct CDR3 sequences, over 15% of which occur a single time. Under 8.5% of the sample belongs to the ten largest clones. The CDR3 holds 12 amino acids from the cysteine to the phenylalanine. CDR3 DNA is the only sequence kept; it has 36 bases, read in frame from the first base. V sheds 7 bases and J sheds 13 bases, leaving 14 bases between their ends.

The chain is made from TRBV12-3 or TRBV12-4 and TRBJ1-6; no confident D gene assignment can be made. The sample consisted of blood, either unsorted or a sorted T cell fraction (not recorded which). This receptor was identified in a male donor with ankylosing spondylitis or in good health (not recorded which). The DNA is as follows: TGTGCCAGCAAGTCCCCCGAGGGCCCCCTCCACTTT. Its protein product is CASKSPEGPLHF.